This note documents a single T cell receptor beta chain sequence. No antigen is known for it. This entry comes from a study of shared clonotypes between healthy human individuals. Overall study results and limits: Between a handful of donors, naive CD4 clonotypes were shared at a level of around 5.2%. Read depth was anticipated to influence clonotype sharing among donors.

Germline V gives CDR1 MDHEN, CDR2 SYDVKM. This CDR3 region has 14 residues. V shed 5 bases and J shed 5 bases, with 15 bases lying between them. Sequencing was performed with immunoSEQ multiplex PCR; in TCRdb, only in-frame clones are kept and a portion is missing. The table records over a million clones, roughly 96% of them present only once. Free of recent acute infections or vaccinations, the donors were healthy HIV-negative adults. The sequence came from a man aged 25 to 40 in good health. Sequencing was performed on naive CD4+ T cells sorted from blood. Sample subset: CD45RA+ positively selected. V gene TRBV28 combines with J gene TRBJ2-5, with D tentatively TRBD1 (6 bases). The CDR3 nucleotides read TGTGCCAGCAGTCACCTGGGGGCAGAGGAGACCCAGTACTTC. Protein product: CASSHLGAEETQYF.